The sequence of this TCR beta chain was determined in a study of T cells in Graves' hyperthyroidism and ophthalmopathy. Deletions cut 7 bases from V and 3 bases from J, with 13 bases between. The CDR3 covers 13 residues. The germline V gene encodes CDR1 MNHNS and CDR2 SASEGT. Amplified TCR beta CDR3 regions derived from RNA transcripts. Primed by the HTBI set, a first-round RT-PCR was run on the TCR CDR3. TCRdb re-analysed the multiplex PCR reads in MiXCR, keeping a single row per CDR3 protein. The table has a few hundred thousand distinct CDR3 sequences, 18% seen once; the top ten hold 15%. Sample: blood. This sequence was found in a woman aged 40 to 49 with Graves' ophthalmopathy. The chain recombines TRBV6-1 with TRBJ2-7; D possibly matches TRBD1 or TRBD2 (6 bases each). CDR3 in amino acids: CASTEEGGYEQYF. CDR3 sequence (DNA): TGTGCCAGCACTGAGGAGGGGGGCTACGAGCAGTACTTC.